The clone carrying this T cell receptor beta chain was found once. The data originate from a study of blood T cell repertoires in COVID-19. Study information: Material from acute and convalescent COVID-19 was sourced from the United States, Italy and Spain. T cells, B-cell-depleted T cells, or PBMCs supplied cDNA or gDNA.

Original analysis: Reference gene primers were amplified, and this amplification served to estimate nucleated cell counts. TCRdb keeps only in-frame clones here, not all; method: immunoSEQ multiplex PCR. That table is the source of V, J and clone size, and D and trimming were worked out from the DNA. The sample shows 350,000 to 450,000 clones, more than 85% of them seen only once. CDR1 is SEHNR and CDR2 is FQNEAQ in the germline V gene (reference sequence). The CDR3 covers 14 residues. Between the trimmed V and J ends, which lost 5 bases and 0 bases, there was a span of 7 bases. Sequencing was performed on peripheral blood. This TCR derives from a human donor in a cohort sampled during active COVID-19. V usage is TRBV7-9 and J usage is TRBJ2-2; no reliable D call. As DNA, the CDR3 is TGTGCCAGCAGCCCCTACGCGAACACCGGGGAGCTGTTTTTT. Its translation: CASSPYANTGELFF. The entire variable domain, with the rest obtained from reference TRBV7-9 and TRBJ2-2, is as follows: DTGVSQNPRHKITKRGQNVTFRCDPISEHNRLYWYRQTLGQGPEFLTYFQNEAQLEKSRLLSDRFSAERPKGSFSTLEIQRTEQGDSAMYLCASSPYANTGELFFGEGSRLTVL.